Each of the 20 T cell receptor beta chains below was sequenced from the same sample in a study of post-analysis software for immune sequencing data. Broader study findings: Five TRBV segments, TRBV5-6, TRBV5-1 and TRBV20-1 among them, were found more frequent in patients than controls.

Their antigens are not known. Unique molecular identifiers tagged the TCR beta cDNA libraries. TCRdb re-derived calls from the PCR reads in MiXCR, one entry per CDR3 protein. The sample yields hundreds of thousands of distinct CDR3 sequences, 30% seen once. The sequenced sample was blood. Receptors originate from a girl aged 10-17 years with multiple sclerosis.

The chain carries TRBV7-9 and TRBJ2-1, with D perhaps given as TRBD1 or TRBD2 (6 bases each). CDR1 is SEHNR, CDR2 FQNEAQ, per germline (reference sequence). V lost 2 bases, J lost 2 bases, and 13 bases lay in between. There are 16 residues in the CDR3. DNA for the CDR3: TGTGCCAGCAGCTTAAGTGGGGGGCCAACCTACAATGAGCAGTTCTTC. This sequence encodes CASSLSGGPTYNEQFF. Combining the CDR3 with reference TRBV7-9 and TRBJ2-1 gives the whole variable domain DTGVSQNPRHKITKRGQNVTFRCDPISEHNRLYWYRQTLGQGPEFLTYFQNEAQLEKSRLLSDRFSAERPKGSFSTLEIQRTEQGDSAMYLCASSLSGGPTYNEQFFGPGTRLTVL.

In this sample, this clonotype turned up many times. V usage is TRBV6-5 and J usage is TRBJ2-5; D possibly corresponds to TRBD2 (6 bases). Germline V CDR1 and CDR2: MNHEY, SVGAGI. The V and J ends lost 4 bases and 5 bases respectively, with 11 bases between them. CDR3 size: 13 residues. The CDR3 loop reads CASSFGSFETQYF. The CDR3 coding sequence is TGTGCCAGCAGTTTCGGGAGTTTTGAGACCCAGTACTTC.

There are a few counts of this clonotype. J is TRBJ1-2 and V is TRBV7-9, with D perhaps matching TRBD1 (6 bases). The length of the CDR3 is 13 residues. V was trimmed by 7 bases and J by 8 bases, leaving 17 bases between them. Germline V lookup: CDR1 SEHNR, CDR2 FQNEAQ (reference sequence). CDR3 residues: CASTRAGVSGYTF. The CDR3 region has the DNA TGTGCCAGCACCCGGGCAGGGGTGAGCGGCTACACCTTC.

This clonotype was counted at least ten times. The V call is TRBV15, the J call TRBJ2-7, with no clear D. The ends were cut back, 5 bases at V and 2 bases at J, with 13 bases in the middle. Germline V gene lookup returns CDR1 LNHNV and CDR2 YYDKDF (reference sequence). This CDR3 comprises 14 residues. The CDR3 loop is CATSRSALAYEQYF. The CDR3 DNA follows: TGTGCCACCAGCCGCTCCGCCCTCGCCTACGAGCAGTACTTC.

This clonotype was counted once. This chain uses TRBV6-5 with TRBJ2-1; weak D call: TRBD2 (5 bases). Germline values: CDR1 MNHEY, CDR2 SVGAGI. V dropped 3 bases and J dropped 3 bases, with 9 bases sitting between them. The CDR3 is 14 residues long. CDR3 residues: CASSYLGNYNEQFF. For the CDR3, the DNA is TGTGCCAGCAGTTATCTCGGGAACTACAATGAGCAGTTCTTC.

The CDR3 loop reads CASRQSGSGYEQYF. DNA for the CDR3: TGTGCCAGCAGACAGAGCGGGAGCGGCTACGAGCAGTACTTC. V usage is TRBV7-8 and J usage is TRBJ2-5, with 8 positions matching TRBD2. The J call may be faulty, since TRBJ2-7 better matches the DNA end. This CDR3 is 14 amino acids long. The germline V gene encodes CDR1 SGHVS and CDR2 FQNEAQ.

This clonotype has only a few counts. The genes are TRBV7-2 and TRBJ2-5; unclear D gene. The CDR3 runs to 15 residues. The germline V gene encodes CDR1 SGHTA and CDR2 FQGNSA. The V gene lost 4 bases and the J gene lost 0 bases, with 12 bases spanning the gap. CDR3 bases: TGTGCCAGCAGCTCCGGACGGAAGTACCAAGAGACCCAGTACTTC. It yields the protein CASSSGRKYQETQYF.

V is TRBV7-2 and J is TRBJ2-7; D is undetermined. Trimming removed 4 bases at V and 11 bases at J, with 18 bases between. Germline V gene lookup returns CDR1 SGHTA and CDR2 FQGNSA. The CDR3 extends over 13 amino acids. CDR3 in DNA: TGTGCCAGCAGCTCGCGTCCTTCGCGAGGAGAGTACTTC. It specifies CASSSRPSRGEYF. Combining the CDR3 with reference TRBV7-2 and TRBJ2-7 gives the whole variable domain GAGVSQSPSNKVTEKGKDVELRCDPISGHTALYWYRQSLGQGLEFLIYFQGNSAPDKSGLPSDRFSAERTGGSVSTLTIQRTQQEDSAVYLCASSSRPSRGEYFGPGTRLTVT.

This clonotype was observed many times. The rearrangement joins TRBV20-1 to TRBJ1-5; a weak D match, TRBD1 (6 bases). Trimming took off 0 bases at V and 6 bases at J, with 15 bases between the two ends. The CDR3 spans 15 residues. From germline, CDR1 is DFQATT and CDR2 SNEGSKA (reference sequence). The CDR3 loop is CSAREGARGSQPQHF. The CDR3 DNA sequence: TGCAGTGCTAGAGAGGGGGCGCGAGGGAGTCAGCCCCAGCATTTT.

This clonotype was picked up a small number of times. V and J are TRBV9 and TRBJ2-7; a possible D gene is TRBD2 (6 bases). This CDR3 is built from 14 residues. Germline assignment: CDR1 SGDLS and CDR2 YYNGEE. Trimming stripped 4 bases from V and 2 bases from J, with 13 bases between. DNA for the CDR3: TGTGCCAGCAGCCCCGGACGGGAGACCTACGAGCAGTACTTC. Amino acid sequence: CASSPGRETYEQYF.

A few counts support this clonotype. This rearrangement joins TRBV2 to TRBJ1-1, with D possibly TRBD1 on 5 matching bases. Trimming pared 9 bases from V and 10 bases from J, leaving 12 bases between. From germline, CDR1 is SNHLY and CDR2 FYNNEI. The CDR3 totals 10 residues. DNA for the CDR3: TGTGCCAGAACAGGAATTGGAGCTTTCTTT. Translated, it gives CARTGIGAFF.

Only a few counts were recorded for this clonotype. This chain joins TRBV12-3 or TRBV12-4 and TRBJ2-6; 11 bases align to TRBD1. The CDR3 has 16 amino acids. Germline trimming cut 4 bases from V and 2 bases from J; bases unmatched to any gene: 1. The CDR3 loop is CASSWTGGAGANVLTF. Written as DNA, the CDR3 is TGTGCCAGCAGTTGGACAGGGGGCGCTGGGGCCAACGTCCTGACTTTC.

Remarks on this clonotype: A clone one base away is much larger, so this may be a read error. Written as DNA, the CDR3 is TGTGCCAGCAGTTACCCGGACGGGGATGAGCAGTACTTC. Its translation: CASSYPDGDEQYF. The rearrangement uses TRBV6-6 and TRBJ2-5, with a tentative D call TRBD2 (5 bases). The CDR3 length is 13 residues. Germline V lookup: CDR1 MNHNY, CDR2 SVGAGI (reference sequence). Deletions cut 2 bases from V and 11 bases from J, with 15 bases between.

This chain links TRBV7-2 with TRBJ1-1; TRBD1 agrees at 7 bases. The CDR3 consists of 13 residues. CDR1 and CDR2 (germline): SGHTA, FQGNSA. V lost 3 bases and J lost 5; bases outside the gene matches: 3. The CDR3 protein is CASSFPTGTEAFF. The DNA for the CDR3 is TGTGCCAGCAGCTTCCCGACAGGGACTGAAGCTTTCTTT.

A few counts support this clonotype. J is TRBJ1-1 and V is TRBV5-1; D gene uncertain. The V gene's germline CDR1 is SGHRS and CDR2 YFSETQ. Trimming removed 0 bases at V and 0 bases at J, with 15 bases between. The CDR3 totals 17 residues. CDR3 residues: CASSLGLMTSMNTEAFF. CDR3 sequence (DNA): TGCGCCAGCAGCTTGGGCCTGATGACTAGTATGAACACTGAAGCTTTCTTT.

Turning to this clonotype: One end of the junction fails to match germline, which may point to a read error. The V call is TRBV20-1, the J call TRBJ1-1; D is uncertain. The CDR3 is made up of 14 amino acids. The germline V gene has CDR1 DFQATT and CDR2 SNEGSKA (reference sequence). This chain's CDR3 is CSARDLGVNAEAFF. CDR3 DNA: TGCAGTGCTAGAGATCTTGGCGTGAACGCTGAAGCTTTCTTT.

The rearrangement uses TRBV2 and TRBJ1-2; TRBD1 might be the D (5 bases). Germline V gene data show CDR1 as SNHLY and CDR2 as FYNNEI. This CDR3 comprises 13 residues. V was shortened by 6 bases and J by 6 bases, with 14 bases between the two germline ends. This CDR3 is CASSGRVRDGYTF. CDR3 DNA sequence: TGTGCCAGCAGCGGCAGGGTCCGGGATGGCTACACCTTC. Together with reference TRBV2 and TRBJ1-2, the CDR3 gives the full variable domain: EPEVTQTPSHQVTQMGQEVILRCVPISNHLYFYWYRQILGQKVEFLVSFYNNEISEKSEIFDDQFSVERPDGSNFTLKIRSTKLEDSAMYFCASSGRVRDGYTFGSGTRLTVV.

V usage is TRBV6-5 and J usage is TRBJ1-6; no definite D call. The CDR3 totals 16 residues. Germline CDR1 reads MNHEY; CDR2 reads SVGAGI. V was cut by 6 bases and J by 0 bases, with 12 bases left in between. The CDR3 DNA reads TGTGCCAGCAGCGGCTTCCAGAGCTCCTATAATTCACCCCTCCACTTT. Its translation is CASSGFQSSYNSPLHF.

This rearrangement joins TRBV21-1 to TRBJ2-7; TRBD1 was called by the table and not checked on the DNA. TRBV21-1 is flagged as a pseudogene. This CDR3 spans 16 amino acids. The CDR3 region is CASSPRLAPIPYEQYF. CDR3 DNA: TGTGCCAGCAGCCCCCGACTGGCGCCAATCCCCTACGAGCAGTACTTC.

The V gene is TRBV6-5, the J gene TRBJ2-3; no firm D call. CDR1 MNHEY and CDR2 SVGAGI come from the germline V gene. Trimming shortened V by 2 bases and J by 2 bases, and 5 bases separated the two germline ends. This CDR3 region has 13 residues. The CDR3 DNA reads TGTGCCAGCAGTTACGACTTCACAGATACGCAGTATTTT. It encodes CASSYDFTDTQYF.